This T cell receptor (beta chain) was sequenced during a study of PD-L1 blockade in urothelial cancer. The wider study: Typically, measured as a median, blood samples had about 140,000 T cells.

The V gene end was trimmed by 0 bases and the J gene end by 7 bases; junction bases not matched to a gene: 7. CDR1 is SEHNR, CDR2 FQNEAQ, per germline (reference sequence). The CDR3 spans 16 residues. Data came from immunoSEQ multiplex PCR; TCRdb stores just in-frame clones and leaves some out. The data contain 65,000 to 80,000 clones, approximately 80% of them seen just once; the ten biggest clones take up approximately 5%. The rearrangement joins TRBV7-9 to TRBJ2-1, with TRBD2 identical over 9 bases. This material consisted of PBMCs, taken around atezolizumab (anti-PD-L1) treatment. This TCR was sampled from a man between 70 and 80 years old with urothelial cancer. The CDR3 nucleotides are TGTGCCAGCAGCTTAGCGGCTAGCGGGACAAGGAATGAGCAGTTCTTC. As protein: CASSLAASGTRNEQFF.